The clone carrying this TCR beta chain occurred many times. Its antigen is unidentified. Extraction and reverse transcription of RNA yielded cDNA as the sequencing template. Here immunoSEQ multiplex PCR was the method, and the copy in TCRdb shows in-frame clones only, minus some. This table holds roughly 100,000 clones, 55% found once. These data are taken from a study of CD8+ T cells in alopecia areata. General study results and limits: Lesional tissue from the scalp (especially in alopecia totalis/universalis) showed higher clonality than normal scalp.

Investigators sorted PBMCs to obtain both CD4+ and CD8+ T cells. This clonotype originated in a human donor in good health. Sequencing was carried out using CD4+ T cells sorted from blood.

The CDR3, as DNA: TGTGCCAGCAGCCCTCAGGGTACCTACAATGAGCAGTTCTTC. Protein sequence: CASSPQGTYNEQFF. The chain is built from TRBV7-2 and TRBJ2-1, with D maybe TRBD1 (5 bases). Germline values: CDR1 SGHTA, CDR2 FQGNSA. The CDR3 has 14 residues. The V gene lost 5 bases and the J gene lost 2 bases, with 10 bases spanning the gap. The whole variable domain, filled in from reference TRBV7-2 and TRBJ2-1, reads GAGVSQSPSNKVTEKGKDVELRCDPISGHTALYWYRQSLGQGLEFLIYFQGNSAPDKSGLPSDRFSAERTGGSVSTLTIQRTQQEDSAVYLCASSPQGTYNEQFFGPGTRLTVL.